The rows below give T cell receptor beta chains drawn from one sample of a study of T cells expressing NK-cell markers. TCRdb re-called the 5' RACE reads, yielding one record per CDR3 amino acid sequence without DNA. The sample's table shows fewer than 550,000 distinct CDR3 sequences. The specimen sequenced was blood T cells: a sorted CD56 or NKG2C T cell subset, CD4+ or CD8+ T cells, or bulk PBMC T cells (not recorded which). Source of these receptors: a woman aged 45 to 65 in good health. Each CDR3 is given with its conserved first and last residue. Fields, in order: CDR3 protein, J gene, V gene.

CDR3: CASSQAGTSGRAGELFF
J: TRBJ2-2
V: TRBV4-1

CDR3: CASSVDEGFYEQYF
J: TRBJ2-7
V: TRBV9

CDR3: CSARGRWLDNEQFF
J: TRBJ2-1
V: TRBV20-1

CDR3: CASSVVVYEQFF
J: TRBJ2-1
V: TRBV9

CDR3: CASSLDGRTGSQETQYF
J: TRBJ2-5
V: TRBV7-8

CDR3: CASSTLGAMNTEAFF
J: TRBJ1-1
V: TRBV7-2

CDR3: CASKYKRMGDLLF
J: TRBJ2-1
V: TRBV19

CDR3: CSVEDWGLQETQYF
J: TRBJ2-5
V: TRBV29-1

CDR3: CAISITEFGEAFF
J: TRBJ1-1
V: TRBV10-3

CDR3: CASSPAGGNYEQYF
J: TRBJ2-7
V: TRBV4-1

CDR3: CASSFGRQGTGELFF
J: TRBJ2-2
V: TRBV5-1

CDR3: CASSTRSWSGGGLWTGELFF
J: TRBJ2-2
V: TRBV21-1

CDR3: CASSQDSVRIATNEKLFF
J: TRBJ1-4
V: TRBV3-1

CDR3: CASSGPVQETQYF
J: TRBJ2-5
V: TRBV4-1

CDR3: CASSKVDQGEQFF
J: TRBJ2-1
V: TRBV21-1

CDR3: CASSQGWTGDGYTF
J: TRBJ1-2
V: TRBV3-1

CDR3: CASSQEEGGVYIQYF
J: TRBJ2-4
V: TRBV4-1

CDR3: CASSLGLAGRGTGELFF
J: TRBJ2-2
V: TRBV7-2

CDR3: CASSQRVPGELFF
J: TRBJ2-2
V: TRBV4-1

CDR3: CAWSDSRIGVEQYF
J: TRBJ2-7
V: TRBV30

CDR3: CSTKAVGAEAFF
J: TRBJ1-1
V: TRBV20-1

CDR3: CASSQETSGGDYEQFF
J: TRBJ2-1
V: TRBV4-2

CDR3: CASSLPGTGPSYEQYF
J: TRBJ2-7
V: TRBV21-1

CDR3: CASSLVAEKNIQYF
J: TRBJ2-4
V: TRBV7-2

CDR3: CASSQDFLRVPDTQYF
J: TRBJ2-3
V: TRBV4-2

CDR3: CASLGGQGRAFF
J: TRBJ1-1
V: TRBV12-3/TRBV12-4

CDR3: CASRIQETQYF
J: TRBJ2-5
V: TRBV6-6

CDR3: CASSGTFLGTDTQYF
J: TRBJ2-3
V: TRBV9

CDR3: CAIMAGSRETQYF
J: TRBJ2-5
V: TRBV10-3

CDR3: CASTGRVGETQYF
J: TRBJ2-5
V: TRBV6-1

CDR3: CASTQNIERGQETQYF
J: TRBJ2-5
V: TRBV4-1

CDR3: CASSTASDGLNTGELFF
J: TRBJ2-2
V: TRBV5-4

CDR3: CASSQGSGTGFYEQYF
J: TRBJ2-7
V: TRBV4-1

CDR3: CASSSLRGPLYNEQFF
J: TRBJ2-1
V: TRBV7-6

CDR3: CASRPPGQVNEQFF
J: TRBJ2-1
V: TRBV12-3/TRBV12-4

CDR3: CASSRITGGAGNTIYF
J: TRBJ1-3
V: TRBV7-9

CDR3: CASSYSTASSGNTIYF
J: TRBJ1-3
V: TRBV6-2/TRBV6-3

CDR3: CASSAHTYPGPQHF
J: TRBJ1-5
V: TRBV25-1

CDR3: CASSSFGGTKTGELFF
J: TRBJ2-2
V: TRBV19

CDR3: CASSPISTGGAFF
J: TRBJ1-1
V: TRBV12-3/TRBV12-4

CDR3: CSARDLAGAYNEQFF
J: TRBJ2-1
V: TRBV20-1

CDR3: CSARDAGGDYYGYTF
J: TRBJ1-2
V: TRBV20-1

CDR3: CASSLVIQTVNTEAFF
J: TRBJ1-1
V: TRBV4-1